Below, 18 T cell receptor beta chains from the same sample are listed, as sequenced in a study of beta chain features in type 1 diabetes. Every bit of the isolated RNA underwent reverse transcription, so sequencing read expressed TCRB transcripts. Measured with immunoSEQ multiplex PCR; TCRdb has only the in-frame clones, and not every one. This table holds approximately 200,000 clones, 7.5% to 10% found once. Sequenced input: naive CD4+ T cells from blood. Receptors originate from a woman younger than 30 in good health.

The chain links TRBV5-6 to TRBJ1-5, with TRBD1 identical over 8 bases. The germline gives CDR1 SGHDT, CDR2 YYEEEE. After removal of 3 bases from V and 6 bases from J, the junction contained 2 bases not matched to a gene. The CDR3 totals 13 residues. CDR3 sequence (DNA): TGTGCCAGCAGCTCGACAGGGGTTCAGCCCCAGCATTTT. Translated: CASSSTGVQPQHF.

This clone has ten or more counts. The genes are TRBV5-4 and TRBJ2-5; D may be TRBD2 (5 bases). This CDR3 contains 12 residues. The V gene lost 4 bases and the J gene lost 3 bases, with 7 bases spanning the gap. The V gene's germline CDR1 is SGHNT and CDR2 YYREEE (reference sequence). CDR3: CASSPGKETQYF. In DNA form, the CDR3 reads TGTGCCAGCAGCCCGGGGAAAGAGACCCAGTACTTC.

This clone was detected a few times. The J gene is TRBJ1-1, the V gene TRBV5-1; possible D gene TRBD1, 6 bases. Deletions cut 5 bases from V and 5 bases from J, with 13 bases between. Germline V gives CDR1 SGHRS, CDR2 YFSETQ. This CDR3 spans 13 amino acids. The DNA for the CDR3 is TGCGCCAGCAGTTTACAGGGAGAGACTGAAGCTTTCTTT. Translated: CASSLQGETEAFF.

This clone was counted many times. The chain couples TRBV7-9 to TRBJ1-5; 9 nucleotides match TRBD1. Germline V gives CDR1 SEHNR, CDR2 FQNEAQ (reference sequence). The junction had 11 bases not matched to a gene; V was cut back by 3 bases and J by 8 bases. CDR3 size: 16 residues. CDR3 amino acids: CASSFFKGGQGKPQHF. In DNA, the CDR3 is TGTGCCAGCAGCTTCTTCAAAGGGGGACAGGGAAAGCCCCAGCATTTT.

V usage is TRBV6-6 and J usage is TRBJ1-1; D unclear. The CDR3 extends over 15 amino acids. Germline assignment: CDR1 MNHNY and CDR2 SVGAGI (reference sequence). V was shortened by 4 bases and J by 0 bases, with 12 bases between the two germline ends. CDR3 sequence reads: CASSWTGSLNTEAFF. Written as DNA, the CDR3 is TGTGCCAGCAGTTGGACCGGGAGCCTGAACACTGAAGCTTTCTTT.

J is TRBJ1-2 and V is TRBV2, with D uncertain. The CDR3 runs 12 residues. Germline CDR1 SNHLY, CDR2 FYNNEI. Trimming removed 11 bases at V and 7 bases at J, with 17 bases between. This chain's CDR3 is CAGRLKALGYTF. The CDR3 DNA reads TGTGCCGGGAGGTTGAAGGCGCTTGGCTACACCTTC.

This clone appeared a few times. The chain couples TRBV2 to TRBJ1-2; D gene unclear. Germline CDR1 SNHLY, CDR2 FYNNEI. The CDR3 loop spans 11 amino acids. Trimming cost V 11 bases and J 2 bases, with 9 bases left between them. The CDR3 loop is CARHGNYGYTF. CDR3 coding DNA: TGTGCCCGCCATGGCAACTATGGCTACACCTTC.

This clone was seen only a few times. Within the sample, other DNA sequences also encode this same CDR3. The CDR3 region is CASSLVTVNTEAFF. CDR3 in DNA: TGCGCCAGCAGCTTGGTTACTGTGAACACTGAAGCTTTCTTT. The chain recombines TRBV5-1 with TRBJ1-1, with D unresolved. CDR3 size: 14 residues. Deletions cut 0 bases from V and 0 bases from J, with 6 bases between. CDR1 SGHRS and CDR2 YFSETQ come from the germline V gene. Full variable domain (missing parts from reference TRBV5-1 and TRBJ1-1): KAGVTQTPRYLIKTRGQQVTLSCSPISGHRSVSWYQQTPGQGLQFLFEYFSETQRNKGNFPGRFSGRQFSNSRSEMNVSTLELGDSALYLCASSLVTVNTEAFFGQGTRLTVV.

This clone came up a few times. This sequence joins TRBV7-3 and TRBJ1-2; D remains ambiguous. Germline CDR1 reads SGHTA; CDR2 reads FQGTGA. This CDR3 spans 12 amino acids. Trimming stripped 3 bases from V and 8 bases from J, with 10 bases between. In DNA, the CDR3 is TGTGCCAGCAGCTTGCTCTTTGGCGGCTACACCTTC. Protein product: CASSLLFGGYTF.

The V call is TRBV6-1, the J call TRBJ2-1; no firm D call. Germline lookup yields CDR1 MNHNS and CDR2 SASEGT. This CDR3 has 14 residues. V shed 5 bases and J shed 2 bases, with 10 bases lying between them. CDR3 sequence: CASSYFYTYNEQFF. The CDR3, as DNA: TGTGCCAGCAGTTATTTTTACACCTACAATGAGCAGTTCTTC.

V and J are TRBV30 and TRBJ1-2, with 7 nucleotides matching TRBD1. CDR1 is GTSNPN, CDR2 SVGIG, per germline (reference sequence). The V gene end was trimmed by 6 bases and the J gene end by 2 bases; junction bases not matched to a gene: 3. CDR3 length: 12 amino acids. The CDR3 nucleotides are TGTGCCTGCCACAGGGGAAACTATGGCTACACCTTC. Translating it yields CACHRGNYGYTF.

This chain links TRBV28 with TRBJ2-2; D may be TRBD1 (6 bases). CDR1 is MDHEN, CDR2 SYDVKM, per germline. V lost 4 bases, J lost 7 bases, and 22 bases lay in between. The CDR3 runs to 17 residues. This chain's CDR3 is CASSSPQGLQNSGELFF. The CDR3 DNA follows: TGTGCCAGCAGTTCCCCACAGGGTCTTCAAAATAGCGGGGAGCTGTTTTTT.

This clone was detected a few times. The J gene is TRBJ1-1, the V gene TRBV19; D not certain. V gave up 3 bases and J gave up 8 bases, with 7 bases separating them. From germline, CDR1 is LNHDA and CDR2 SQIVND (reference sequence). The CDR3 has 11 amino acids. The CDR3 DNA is TGTGCCAGTAGTATCCGAGGGGAAGCTTTCTTT. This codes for CASSIRGEAFF.

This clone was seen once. CDR3 protein: CASSRDRSTDTQYF. CDR3 nucleotides: TGTGCCAGCAGTCGGGACAGGAGCACAGATACGCAGTATTTT. The chain couples TRBV2 to TRBJ2-3; 8 bases match TRBD1. After removal of 5 bases from V and 0 bases from J, the junction contained 1 base not matched to a gene. Germline CDR1 reads SNHLY; CDR2 reads FYNNEI. This CDR3 region has 14 residues.

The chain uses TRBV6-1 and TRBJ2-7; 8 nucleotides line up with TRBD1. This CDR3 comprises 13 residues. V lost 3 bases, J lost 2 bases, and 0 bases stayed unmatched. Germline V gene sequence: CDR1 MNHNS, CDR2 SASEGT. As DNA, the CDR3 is TGTGCCAGCAGTGACAGGGGGCCCTACGAGCAGTACTTC. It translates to CASSDRGPYEQYF.

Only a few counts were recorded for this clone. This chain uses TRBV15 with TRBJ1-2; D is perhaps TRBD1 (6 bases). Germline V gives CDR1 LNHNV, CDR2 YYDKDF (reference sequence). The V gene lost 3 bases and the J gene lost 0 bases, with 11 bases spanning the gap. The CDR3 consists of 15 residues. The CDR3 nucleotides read TGTGCCACCAGCAGGACCGGGACAACTAACTATGGCTACACCTTC. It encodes CATSRTGTTNYGYTF.

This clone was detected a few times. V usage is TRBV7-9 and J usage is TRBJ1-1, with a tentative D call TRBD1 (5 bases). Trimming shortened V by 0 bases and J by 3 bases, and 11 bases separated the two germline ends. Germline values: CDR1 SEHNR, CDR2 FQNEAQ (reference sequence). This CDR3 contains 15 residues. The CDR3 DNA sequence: TGTGCCAGCAGCTTAGCCTCAGGGAGGGACACTGAAGCTTTCTTT. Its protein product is CASSLASGRDTEAFF.

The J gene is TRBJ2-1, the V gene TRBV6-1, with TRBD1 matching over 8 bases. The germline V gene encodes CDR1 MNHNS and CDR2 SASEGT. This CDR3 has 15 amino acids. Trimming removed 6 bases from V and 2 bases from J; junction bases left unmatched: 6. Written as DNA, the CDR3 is TGTGCCAGCAGATCACCGGGACAGGCCTACAATGAGCAGTTCTTC. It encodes CASRSPGQAYNEQFF.